Shown below are 18 T cell receptor beta chains from a single sample sequenced in a study of identical twins. TCRdb fed the 5' RACE reads into MiXCR, producing one record per CDR3 protein. The table has hundreds of thousands of distinct CDR3 sequences, about 18% seen once. The same data also went into a second study, on T cells expressing NK-cell markers.

The specimen sequenced was PBMCs. These receptor sequences come from a woman under 30 in good health.

This clonotype came up a few times. V is TRBV12-3 or TRBV12-4 and J is TRBJ2-3, with 8 bases matching TRBD1. Unmatched junction bases numbered 2, after V lost 8 bases and J lost 1 base. This CDR3 contains 13 residues. Here the CDR3 DNA reads TGTGCCAGCTGCAGGGGGCGCACAGATACGCAGTATTTT. Translating it yields CASCRGRTDTQYF.

The chain carries TRBV20-1 and TRBJ2-3, with TRBD2 matching over 9 bases. Per the germline V gene, CDR1 is DFQATT and CDR2 is SNEGSKA (reference sequence). V lost 4 bases and J lost 5; bases outside the gene matches: 19. This CDR3 has 18 amino acids. CDR3 DNA sequence: TGCAGTGCTACGAGCCACGCCCCCTTAGCGGGAGTGAGAGATACGCAGTATTTT. Translation: CSATSHAPLAGVRDTQYF.

This clonotype was observed a few times. The chain combines TRBV6-2 or TRBV6-3 with TRBJ2-5; D not resolved. V lost 7 bases and J lost 0, with 15 bases in between. The germline V gene has CDR1 MNHEY and CDR2 SVGEGT. CDR3 size: 15 residues. CDR3 sequence reads: CASTRMTINQETQYF. The CDR3 nucleotides read TGTGCCAGCACCAGGATGACAATTAACCAAGAGACCCAGTACTTC.

For the CDR3, the DNA is TGTGCCAGCTCACCACACTATAGGGATACGCAGTATTTT. Its protein is CASSPHYRDTQYF. J is TRBJ2-3 and V is TRBV18; D is undetermined. V was shortened by 1 base and J by 6 bases, with 8 bases between the two germline ends. This CDR3 has 13 residues. CDR1 is KGHSH and CDR2 is LQKENI in the germline V gene.

The chain recombines TRBV20-1 with TRBJ1-2; 9 bases are a match to TRBD1. Looked up from germline, CDR1 is DFQATT and CDR2 is SNEGSKA (reference sequence). The CDR3 consists of 13 residues. Germline trimming cut 6 bases from V and 8 bases from J; bases unmatched to any gene: 10. CDR3 DNA: TGCAGTGCCAGGCAGCGGACAGGGGCCGGCTACACCTTC. As protein: CSARQRTGAGYTF.

CDR3 nucleotide sequence: TGCGCCAGCAGCCCCCACCGCAACGATGAGCAGTTCTTC. Translation: CASSPHRNDEQFF. This sequence joins TRBV5-1 and TRBJ2-1; D unclear. Germline V lookup: CDR1 SGHRS, CDR2 YFSETQ. The CDR3 consists of 13 residues. Trimming stripped 4 bases from V and 8 bases from J, with 13 bases between.

Remarks on this clonotype: The junction differs from germline at one of its ends, possibly a read error. The chain employs TRBV7-9 and TRBJ2-2; 8 bases are shared with TRBD1. The CDR3 is 16 amino acids. Germline V gene data show CDR1 as SEHNR and CDR2 as FQNEAQ (reference sequence). The DNA for the CDR3 is TGTGCCAGCAGCCCATCAGGGGGCCCGAACTCCGGGGAGCTGTTTTTT. Translation gives CASSPSGGPNSGELFF. The whole variable domain, filled in from reference TRBV7-9 and TRBJ2-2, reads DTGVSQNPRHKITKRGQNVTFRCDPISEHNRLYWYRQTLGQGPEFLTYFQNEAQLEKSRLLSDRFSAERPKGSFSTLEIQRTEQGDSAMYLCASSPSGGPNSGELFFGEGSRLTVL.

This clonotype was recorded many times. The chain has TRBV7-9 and TRBJ2-7, with D possibly TRBD2 on 5 matching bases. CDR3 length equals 14 residues. With 5 bases removed from V and 2 bases from J, the gap between germline ends came to 13 bases. The germline V gene encodes CDR1 SEHNR and CDR2 FQNEAQ (reference sequence). The CDR3 reads CASSALDSAYEQYF. As DNA, the CDR3 is TGTGCCAGCAGCGCACTGGACTCTGCCTACGAGCAGTACTTC.

In its sample, this clonotype was seen a few times. The gene calls are TRBV9 and TRBJ2-1, with D perhaps given as TRBD1 or TRBD2 (5 bases each). CDR1 and CDR2 from the germline V gene are SGDLS and YYNGEE. The CDR3 sequence is 16 residues long. The V gene lost 0 bases and the J gene lost 0 bases, with 10 bases spanning the gap. CDR3 nucleotide sequence: TGTGCCAGCAGCGTAGCTGGGGACCCCTCCTACAATGAGCAGTTCTTC. Its protein is CASSVAGDPSYNEQFF. The full variable domain, completed using reference TRBV9 and TRBJ2-1, is DSGVTQTPKHLITATGQRVTLRCSPRSGDLSVYWYQQSLDQGLQFLIQYYNGEERAKGNILERFSAQQFPDLHSELNLSSLELGDSALYFCASSVAGDPSYNEQFFGPGTRLTVL.

This clonotype was seen a few times. The gene calls are TRBV6-2 or TRBV6-3 and TRBJ2-7, with 8 bases aligning to TRBD1. The CDR3 has 15 residues. V lost 7 bases, J lost 2 bases, and 10 bases stayed unmatched. CDR1 is MNHEY, CDR2 SVGEGT, per germline. The CDR3 sequence: CASTPPGQETYEQYF. CDR3 DNA: TGTGCCAGCACCCCCCCGGGACAGGAAACCTACGAGCAGTACTTC.

V is TRBV27 and J is TRBJ2-5, with a possible D match to TRBD2 (6 bases). Trimming left V 3 bases short and J 11 bases short, with 19 bases between. From germline, CDR1 is MNHEY and CDR2 SMNVEV (reference sequence). This CDR3 is 14 amino acids long. CDR3 nucleotides: TGTGCCAGCAGTTTTCGGGACTCTGCAACCCCGCAGTACTTC. Its protein is CASSFRDSATPQYF.

This chain joins TRBV6-2 or TRBV6-3 and TRBJ2-3, with a weak D call TRBD2 (6 bases). Germline V gene data show CDR1 as MNHEY and CDR2 as SVGEGT. Trimming removed 10 bases at V and 8 bases at J, with 22 bases between. The CDR3 extends over 14 amino acids. DNA of the CDR3: TGTGCCATCAAAGGGGACTCCGGATATGGTACGCAGTATTTT. The encoded protein is CAIKGDSGYGTQYF.

This clonotype has a handful of counts. This chain uses TRBV20-1 with TRBJ2-5; D is perhaps TRBD1 (6 bases). The CDR3 extends over 16 amino acids. The V end lost 0 bases, the J end lost 0 bases, and 14 bases lay between the germline ends. The germline V gene encodes CDR1 DFQATT and CDR2 SNEGSKA (reference sequence). CDR3 bases: TGCAGTGCTAGAGATCTCAGGGGCCAGTACCAAGAGACCCAGTACTTC. This translates into CSARDLRGQYQETQYF.

This clonotype was seen a few times. The rearrangement joins TRBV24-1 to TRBJ2-1; weak D call: TRBD2 (6 bases). In germline, CDR1 is KGHDR, CDR2 SFDVKD. The ends were cut back, 4 bases at V and 6 bases at J, with 15 bases in the middle. The CDR3 runs to 15 residues. The CDR3: CATSDQRVPTNEQFF. DNA of the CDR3: TGTGCCACCAGTGACCAGCGGGTCCCAACCAATGAGCAGTTCTTC.

There are a few counts of this clonotype. The V call is TRBV4-3, the J call TRBJ1-2; D perhaps matches TRBD1 (6 bases). The CDR3 spans 16 residues. Looked up from germline, CDR1 is LGHNA and CDR2 is YSLEER. The V end lost 0 bases, the J end lost 5 bases, and 16 bases lay between the germline ends. The CDR3 reads CASSQDSFGTTYGYTF. DNA of the CDR3: TGCGCCAGCAGCCAAGATAGTTTCGGGACAACGTATGGCTACACCTTC.

This clonotype was detected only a few times. The chain is built from TRBV27 and TRBJ1-1; D gene unclear. The CDR3 has 15 amino acids. V was shortened by 7 bases and J by 1 base, with 16 bases between the two germline ends. The germline gives CDR1 MNHEY, CDR2 SMNVEV (reference sequence). The CDR3: CASTSAASGNTEAFF. The CDR3 nucleotides are TGTGCCAGCACCTCGGCAGCCAGCGGGAACACTGAAGCTTTCTTT.

This clonotype was counted between two and nine times. The chain couples TRBV7-2 to TRBJ2-7; maybe TRBD1 (5 bases). V lost 4 bases and J 4 bases, leaving 23 bases between the germline ends. CDR1 SGHTA and CDR2 FQGNSA come from the germline V gene. This CDR3 is 17 amino acids long. The CDR3 bases are TGTGCCAGCAGCTCTCAAGGGGCCCCTCCAGGCATATACGAGCAGTACTTC. It is translated as CASSSQGAPPGIYEQYF.

This chain links TRBV11-3 with TRBJ2-2; possible D gene TRBD2, 6 bases. The CDR3 length is 16 residues. CDR1 is SGHNT, CDR2 YENEEA, per germline. The ends were cut back, 1 base at V and 9 bases at J, with 18 bases in the middle. The CDR3 nucleotides read TGTGCCAGCAGCTTAGTCATCAGGGAGGCCCCACGGGAGCTGTTTTTT. Protein sequence: CASSLVIREAPRELFF.